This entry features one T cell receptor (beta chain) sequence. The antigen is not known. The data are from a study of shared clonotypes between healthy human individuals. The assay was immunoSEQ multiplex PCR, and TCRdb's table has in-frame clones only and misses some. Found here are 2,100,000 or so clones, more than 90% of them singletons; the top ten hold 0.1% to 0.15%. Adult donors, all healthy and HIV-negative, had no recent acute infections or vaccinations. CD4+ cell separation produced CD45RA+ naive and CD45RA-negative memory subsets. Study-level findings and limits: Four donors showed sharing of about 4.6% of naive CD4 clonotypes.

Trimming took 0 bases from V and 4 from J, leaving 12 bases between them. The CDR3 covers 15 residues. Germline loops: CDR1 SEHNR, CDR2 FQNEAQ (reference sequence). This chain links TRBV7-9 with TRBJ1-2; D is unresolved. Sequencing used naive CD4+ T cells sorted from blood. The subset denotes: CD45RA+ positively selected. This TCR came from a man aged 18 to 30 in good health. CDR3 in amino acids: CASSLAPSDSYGYTF. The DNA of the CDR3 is TGTGCCAGCAGCTTAGCGCCATCGGATTCCTATGGCTACACCTTC.